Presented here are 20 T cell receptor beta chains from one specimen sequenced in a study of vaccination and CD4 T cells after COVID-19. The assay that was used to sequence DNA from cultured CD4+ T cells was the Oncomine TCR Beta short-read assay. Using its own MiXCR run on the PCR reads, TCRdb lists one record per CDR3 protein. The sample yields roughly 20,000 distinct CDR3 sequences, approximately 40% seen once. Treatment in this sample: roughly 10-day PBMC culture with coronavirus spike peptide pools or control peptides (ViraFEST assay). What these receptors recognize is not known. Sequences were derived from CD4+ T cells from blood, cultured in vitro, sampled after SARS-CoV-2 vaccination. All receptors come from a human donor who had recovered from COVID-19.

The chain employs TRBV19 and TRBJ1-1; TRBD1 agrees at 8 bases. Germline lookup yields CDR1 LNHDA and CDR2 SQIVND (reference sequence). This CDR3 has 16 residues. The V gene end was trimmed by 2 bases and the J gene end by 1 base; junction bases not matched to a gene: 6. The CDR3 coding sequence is TGTGCCAGTAGTATAAGGGCCAGGGGGCCGAACACTGAAGCTTTCTTT. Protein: CASSIRARGPNTEAFF. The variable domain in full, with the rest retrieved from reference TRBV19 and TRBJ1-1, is DGGITQSPKYLFRKEGQNVTLSCEQNLNHDAMYWYRQDPGQGLRLIYYSQIVNDFQKGDIAEGYSVSREKKESFPLTVTSAQKNPTAFYLCASSIRARGPNTEAFFGQGTRLTVV.

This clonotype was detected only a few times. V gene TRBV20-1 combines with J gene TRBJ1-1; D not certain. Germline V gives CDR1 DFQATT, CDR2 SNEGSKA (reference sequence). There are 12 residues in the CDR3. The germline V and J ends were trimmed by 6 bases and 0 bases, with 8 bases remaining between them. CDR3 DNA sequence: TGCAGTGCCCCTCCTATGAACACTGAAGCTTTCTTT. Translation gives CSAPPMNTEAFF.

CDR3 loop: CASRRKQGNSPLHF. Here the CDR3 DNA reads TGTGCCAGCAGGAGGAAACAGGGGAATTCACCCCTCCACTTT. The genes are TRBV5-4 and TRBJ1-6, with TRBD1 identical over 7 bases. V was clipped by 5 bases and J by 7 bases; unmatched bases: 6. The CDR3 covers 14 residues. Per the germline V gene, CDR1 is SGHNT and CDR2 is YYREEE (reference sequence).

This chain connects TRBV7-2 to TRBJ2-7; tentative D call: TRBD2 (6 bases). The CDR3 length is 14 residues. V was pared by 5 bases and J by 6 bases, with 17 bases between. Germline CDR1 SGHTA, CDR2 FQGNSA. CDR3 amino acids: CASSGSGGQGEQYF. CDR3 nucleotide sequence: TGTGCCAGCAGCGGCAGCGGAGGGCAAGGCGAGCAGTACTTC.

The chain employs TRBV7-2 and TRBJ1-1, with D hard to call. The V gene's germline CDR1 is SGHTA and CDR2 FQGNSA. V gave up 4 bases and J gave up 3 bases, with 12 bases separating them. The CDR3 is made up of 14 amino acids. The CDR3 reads CASSWRSGDTEAFF. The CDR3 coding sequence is TGTGCCAGCAGCTGGCGGTCTGGGGACACTGAAGCTTTCTTT.

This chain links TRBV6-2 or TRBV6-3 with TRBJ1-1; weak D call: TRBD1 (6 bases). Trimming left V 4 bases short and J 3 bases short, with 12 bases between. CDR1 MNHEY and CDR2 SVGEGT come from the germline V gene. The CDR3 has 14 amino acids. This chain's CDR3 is CASSLRTADTEAFF. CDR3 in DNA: TGTGCCAGCAGTTTGAGGACAGCGGACACTGAAGCTTTCTTT.

The CDR3 nucleotides read TGTGCCAGCAGTACGCCGGGACTAGCGGGTGAAAGCTCCTACGAGCAGTACTTC. Its protein product is CASSTPGLAGESSYEQYF. The rearrangement uses TRBV2 and TRBJ2-7; 12 bases agree with TRBD2. The CDR3 runs to 18 residues. Looked up from germline, CDR1 is SNHLY and CDR2 is FYNNEI. V was pared by 5 bases and J by 0 bases, with 11 bases of the junction left unmatched.

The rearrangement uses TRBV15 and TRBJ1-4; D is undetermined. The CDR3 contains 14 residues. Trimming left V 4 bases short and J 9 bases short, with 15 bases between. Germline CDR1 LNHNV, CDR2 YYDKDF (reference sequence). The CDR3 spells CATSTRQTLKKLFF. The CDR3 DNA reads TGTGCCACCAGCACCCGACAAACGCTAAAAAAACTGTTTTTT.

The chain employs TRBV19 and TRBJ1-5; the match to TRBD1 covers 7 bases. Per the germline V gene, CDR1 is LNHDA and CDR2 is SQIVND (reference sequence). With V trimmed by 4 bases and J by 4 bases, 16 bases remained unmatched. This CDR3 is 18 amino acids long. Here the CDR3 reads CASSNHYRGRGRNQPQHF. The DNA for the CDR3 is TGTGCCAGTAGTAACCACTACAGGGGCAGGGGGAGAAATCAGCCCCAGCATTTT.

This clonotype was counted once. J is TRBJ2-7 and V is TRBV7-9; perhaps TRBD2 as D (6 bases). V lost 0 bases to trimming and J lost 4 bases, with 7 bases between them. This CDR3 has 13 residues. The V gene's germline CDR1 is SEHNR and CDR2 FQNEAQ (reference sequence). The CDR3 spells CASSLAGGYEQYF. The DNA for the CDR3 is TGTGCCAGCAGCTTAGCCGGGGGTTACGAGCAGTACTTC.

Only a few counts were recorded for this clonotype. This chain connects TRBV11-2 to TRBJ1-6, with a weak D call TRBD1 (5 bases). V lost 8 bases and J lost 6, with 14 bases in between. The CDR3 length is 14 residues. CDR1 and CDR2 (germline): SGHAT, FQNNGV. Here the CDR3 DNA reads TGTGCCAGCGGCGGGACGGGGAGTAATTCACCCCTCCACTTT. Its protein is CASGGTGSNSPLHF.

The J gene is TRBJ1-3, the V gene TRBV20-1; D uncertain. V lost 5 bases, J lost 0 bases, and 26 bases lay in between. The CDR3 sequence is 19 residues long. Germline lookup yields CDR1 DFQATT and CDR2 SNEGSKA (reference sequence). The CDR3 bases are TGCAGTGCTCGCCGACCGAACTCCCATCCCCCGTTCTCTGGAAACACCATATATTTT. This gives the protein CSARRPNSHPPFSGNTIYF.

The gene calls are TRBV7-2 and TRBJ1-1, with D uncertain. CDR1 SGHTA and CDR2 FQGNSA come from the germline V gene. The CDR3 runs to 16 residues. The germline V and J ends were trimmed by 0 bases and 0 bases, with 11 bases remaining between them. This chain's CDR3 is CASSLAPGPMNTEAFF. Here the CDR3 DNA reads TGTGCCAGCAGCTTAGCACCCGGTCCGATGAACACTGAAGCTTTCTTT.

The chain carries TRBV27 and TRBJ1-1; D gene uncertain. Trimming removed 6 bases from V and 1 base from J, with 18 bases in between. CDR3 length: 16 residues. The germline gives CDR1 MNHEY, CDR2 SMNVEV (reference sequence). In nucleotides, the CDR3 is TGTGCCAGCAGGGCCCAATCCGCAGCTAAGAACACTGAAGCTTTCTTT. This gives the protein CASRAQSAAKNTEAFF.

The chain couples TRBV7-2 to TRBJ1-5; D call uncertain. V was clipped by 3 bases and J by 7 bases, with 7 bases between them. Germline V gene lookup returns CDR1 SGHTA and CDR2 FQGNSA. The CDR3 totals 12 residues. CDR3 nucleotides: TGTGCCAGCAGCTTTCGTGAGCAGCCCCAGCATTTT. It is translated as CASSFREQPQHF.

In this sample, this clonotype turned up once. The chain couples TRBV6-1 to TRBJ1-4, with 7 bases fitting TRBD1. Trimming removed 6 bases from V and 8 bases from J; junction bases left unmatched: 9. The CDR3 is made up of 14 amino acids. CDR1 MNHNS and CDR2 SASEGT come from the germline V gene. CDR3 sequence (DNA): TGTGCCAGCAGCCAAGGACAGGACGGGGAAAAACTGTTTTTT. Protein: CASSQGQDGEKLFF.

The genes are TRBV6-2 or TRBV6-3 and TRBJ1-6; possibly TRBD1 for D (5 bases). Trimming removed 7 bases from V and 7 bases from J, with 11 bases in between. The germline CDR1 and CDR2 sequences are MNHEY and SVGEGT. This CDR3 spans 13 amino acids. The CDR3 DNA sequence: TGTGCCAGCAAGCTGGGGGTCAATTCACCCCTCCACTTT. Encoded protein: CASKLGVNSPLHF.

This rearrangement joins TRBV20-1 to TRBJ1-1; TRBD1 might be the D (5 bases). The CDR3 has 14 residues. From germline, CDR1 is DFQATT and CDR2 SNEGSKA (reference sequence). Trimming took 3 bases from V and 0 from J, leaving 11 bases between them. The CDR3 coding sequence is TGCAGTGCTAGTCCCGGGACCATGAACACTGAAGCTTTCTTT. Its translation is CSASPGTMNTEAFF.

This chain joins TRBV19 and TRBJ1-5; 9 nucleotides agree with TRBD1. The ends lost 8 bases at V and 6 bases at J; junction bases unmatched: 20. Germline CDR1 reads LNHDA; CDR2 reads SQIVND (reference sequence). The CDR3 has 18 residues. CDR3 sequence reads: CASDDPGQGFGGSQPQHF. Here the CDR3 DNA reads TGTGCCAGTGATGACCCGGGACAGGGATTCGGAGGGAGTCAGCCCCAGCATTTT.

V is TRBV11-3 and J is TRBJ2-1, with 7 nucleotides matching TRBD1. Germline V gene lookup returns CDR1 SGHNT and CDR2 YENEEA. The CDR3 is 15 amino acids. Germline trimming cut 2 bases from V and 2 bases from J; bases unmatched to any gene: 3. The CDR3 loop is CASSLKQGTYNEQFF. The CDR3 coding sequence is TGTGCCAGCAGCTTAAAACAGGGGACCTACAATGAGCAGTTCTTC.